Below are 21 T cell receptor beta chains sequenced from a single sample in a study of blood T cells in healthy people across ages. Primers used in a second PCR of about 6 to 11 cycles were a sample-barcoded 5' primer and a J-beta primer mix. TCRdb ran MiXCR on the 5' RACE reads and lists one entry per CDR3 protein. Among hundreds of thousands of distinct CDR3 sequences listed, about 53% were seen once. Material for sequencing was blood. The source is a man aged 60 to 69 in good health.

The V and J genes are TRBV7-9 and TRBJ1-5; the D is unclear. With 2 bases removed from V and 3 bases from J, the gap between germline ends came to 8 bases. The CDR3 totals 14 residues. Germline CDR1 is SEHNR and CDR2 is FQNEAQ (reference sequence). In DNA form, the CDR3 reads TGTGCCAGCAGCTTATCGGCTGACAATCAGCCCCAGCATTTT. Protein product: CASSLSADNQPQHF.

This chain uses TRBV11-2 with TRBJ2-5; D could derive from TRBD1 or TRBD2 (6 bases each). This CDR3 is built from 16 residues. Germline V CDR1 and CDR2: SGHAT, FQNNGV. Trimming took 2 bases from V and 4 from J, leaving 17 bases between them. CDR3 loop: CASSLNRVGGGETQYF. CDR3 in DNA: TGTGCCAGCAGCTTAAACCGAGTGGGGGGCGGAGAGACCCAGTACTTC.

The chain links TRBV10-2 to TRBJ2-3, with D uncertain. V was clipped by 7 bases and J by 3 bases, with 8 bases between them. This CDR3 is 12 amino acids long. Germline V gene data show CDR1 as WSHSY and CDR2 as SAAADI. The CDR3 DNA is TGCGCCAGCACCCTACGGACAGATACGCAGTATTTT. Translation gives CASTLRTDTQYF.

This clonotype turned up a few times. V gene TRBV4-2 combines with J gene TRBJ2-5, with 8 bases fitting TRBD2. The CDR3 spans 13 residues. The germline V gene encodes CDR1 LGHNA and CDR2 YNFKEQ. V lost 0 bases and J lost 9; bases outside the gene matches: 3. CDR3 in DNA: TGTGCCAGCAGCCAAGATTTGGGACTAGCCCAGTACTTC. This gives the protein CASSQDLGLAQYF.

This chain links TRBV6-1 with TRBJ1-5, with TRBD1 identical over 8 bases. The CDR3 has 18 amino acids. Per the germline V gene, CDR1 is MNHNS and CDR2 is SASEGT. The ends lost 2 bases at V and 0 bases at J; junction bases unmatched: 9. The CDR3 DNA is TGTGCCAGCAGTGAACCCCTACAGGGGGACTTTAGCAATCAGCCCCAGCATTTT. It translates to CASSEPLQGDFSNQPQHF.

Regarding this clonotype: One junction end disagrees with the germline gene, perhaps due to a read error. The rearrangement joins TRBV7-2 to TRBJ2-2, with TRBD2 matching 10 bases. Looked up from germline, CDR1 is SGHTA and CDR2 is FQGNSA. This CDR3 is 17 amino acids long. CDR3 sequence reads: CAGSPGAAGGPSGELFF. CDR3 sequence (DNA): TGTGCCGGCAGCCCAGGTGCAGCGGGGGGGCCATCAGGGGAGCTGTTTTTT.

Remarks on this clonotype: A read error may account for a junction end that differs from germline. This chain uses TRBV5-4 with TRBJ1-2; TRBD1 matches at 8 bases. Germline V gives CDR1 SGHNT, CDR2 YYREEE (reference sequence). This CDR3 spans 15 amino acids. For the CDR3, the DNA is TGTGCCGGCAGGACCTCAGGGGGCTTAGGGTATGGCTACACCTTC. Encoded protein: CAGRTSGGLGYGYTF.

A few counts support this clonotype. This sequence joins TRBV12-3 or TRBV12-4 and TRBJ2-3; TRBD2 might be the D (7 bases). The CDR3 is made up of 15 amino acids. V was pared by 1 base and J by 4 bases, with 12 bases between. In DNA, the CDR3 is TGTGCCAGCAGTTTAGAGGGGGGGATACCAGATACGCAGTATTTT. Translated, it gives CASSLEGGIPDTQYF.

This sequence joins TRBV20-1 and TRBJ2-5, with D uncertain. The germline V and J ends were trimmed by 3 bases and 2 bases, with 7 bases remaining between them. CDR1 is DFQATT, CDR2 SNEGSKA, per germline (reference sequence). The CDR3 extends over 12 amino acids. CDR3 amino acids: CSARSLQETQYF. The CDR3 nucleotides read TGCAGTGCTAGGAGCCTACAAGAGACCCAGTACTTC.

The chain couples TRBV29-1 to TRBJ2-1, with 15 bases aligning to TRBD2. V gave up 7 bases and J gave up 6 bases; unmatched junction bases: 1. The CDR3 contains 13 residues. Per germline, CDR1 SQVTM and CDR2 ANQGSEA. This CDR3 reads CSAGLAGGNEQFF. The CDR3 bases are TGCAGCGCGGGACTAGCGGGGGGCAATGAGCAGTTCTTC.

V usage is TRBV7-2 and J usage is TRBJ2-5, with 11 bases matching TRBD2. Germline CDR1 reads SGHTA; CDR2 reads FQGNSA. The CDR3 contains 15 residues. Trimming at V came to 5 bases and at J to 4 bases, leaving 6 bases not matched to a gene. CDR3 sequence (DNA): TGTGCCAGCAGCCGCCGACTAGCGGGGAGAGAGACCCAGTACTTC. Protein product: CASSRRLAGRETQYF.

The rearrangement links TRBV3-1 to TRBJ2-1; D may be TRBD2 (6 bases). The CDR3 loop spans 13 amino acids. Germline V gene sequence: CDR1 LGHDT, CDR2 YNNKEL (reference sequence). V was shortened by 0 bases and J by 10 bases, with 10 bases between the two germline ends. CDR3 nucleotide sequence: TGTGCCAGCAGCCAAGATCGGGCGGGGGAGCAGTTCTTC. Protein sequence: CASSQDRAGEQFF.

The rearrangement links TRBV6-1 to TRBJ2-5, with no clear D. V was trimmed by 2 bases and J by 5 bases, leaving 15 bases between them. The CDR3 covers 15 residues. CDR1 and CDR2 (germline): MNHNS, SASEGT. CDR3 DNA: TGTGCCAGCAGTGAATTCGGTGCTACTAAGGAGACCCAGTACTTC. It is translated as CASSEFGATKETQYF.

The CDR3 nucleotides read TGTGCCAGCAGCTTCAATAGCGGGGGCCGGGATACGCAGTATTTT. It specifies CASSFNSGGRDTQYF. V is TRBV7-9 and J is TRBJ2-3; 9 nucleotides agree with TRBD2. The CDR3 consists of 15 residues. Germline CDR1 and CDR2: SEHNR and FQNEAQ (reference sequence). V trimming: 3 bases; J trimming: 6 bases; junction bases outside the gene matches: 7.

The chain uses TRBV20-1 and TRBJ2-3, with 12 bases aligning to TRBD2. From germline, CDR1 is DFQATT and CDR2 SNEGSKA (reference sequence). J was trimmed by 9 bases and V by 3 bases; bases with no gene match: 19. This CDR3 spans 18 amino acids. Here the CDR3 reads CSARALRLAGAPTLTQYF. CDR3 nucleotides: TGCAGTGCTAGGGCCCTAAGACTAGCGGGGGCCCCTACTTTGACGCAGTATTTT.

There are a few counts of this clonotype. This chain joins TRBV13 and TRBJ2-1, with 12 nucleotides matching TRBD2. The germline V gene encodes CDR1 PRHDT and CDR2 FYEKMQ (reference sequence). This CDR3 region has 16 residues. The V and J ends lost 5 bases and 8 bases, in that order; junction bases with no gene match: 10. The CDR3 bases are TGTGCCAGCAGCCCTAGCGCTAGCGGGGGGGCAGATGAGCAGTTCTTC. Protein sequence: CASSPSASGGADEQFF.

CDR3 region: CASSLGAESSYNEQFF. The CDR3 DNA reads as TGTGCCAGCAGCCTGGGGGCGGAGAGCTCCTACAATGAGCAGTTCTTC. The chain joins TRBV6-6 to TRBJ2-1; a possible D gene is TRBD1 (6 bases). This CDR3 is 16 amino acids long. With 6 bases removed from V and 0 bases from J, the gap between germline ends came to 15 bases. Germline V gene data show CDR1 as MNHNY and CDR2 as SVGAGI (reference sequence).

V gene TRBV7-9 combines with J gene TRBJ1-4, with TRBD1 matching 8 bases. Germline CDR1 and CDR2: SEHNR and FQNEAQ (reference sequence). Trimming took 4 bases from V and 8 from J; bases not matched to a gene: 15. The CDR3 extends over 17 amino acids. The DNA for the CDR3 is TGTGCCAGCAGCTCCCAAGGATCGCAGGGGGCTGGGGAAAAACTGTTTTTT. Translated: CASSSQGSQGAGEKLFF.

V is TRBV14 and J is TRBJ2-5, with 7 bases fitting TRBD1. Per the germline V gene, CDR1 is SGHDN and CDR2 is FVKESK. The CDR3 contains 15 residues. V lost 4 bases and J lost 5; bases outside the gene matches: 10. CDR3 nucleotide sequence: TGTGCCAGCAGCCCTTGGACAGGTGGGGAGGAGACCCAGTACTTC. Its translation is CASSPWTGGEETQYF.

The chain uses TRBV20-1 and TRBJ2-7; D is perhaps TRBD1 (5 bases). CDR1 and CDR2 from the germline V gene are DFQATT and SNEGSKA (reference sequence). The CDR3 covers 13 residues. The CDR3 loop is CSPAGAGRYEQYF. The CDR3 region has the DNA TGCAGCCCTGCTGGGGCAGGACGCTACGAGCAGTACTTC.

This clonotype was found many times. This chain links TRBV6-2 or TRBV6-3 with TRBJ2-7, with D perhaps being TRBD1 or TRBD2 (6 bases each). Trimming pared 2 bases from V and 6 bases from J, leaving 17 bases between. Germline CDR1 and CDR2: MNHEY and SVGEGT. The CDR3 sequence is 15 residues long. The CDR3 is CASSYLGGLGGEQYF. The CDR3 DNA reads TGTGCCAGCAGTTACCTGGGAGGCCTAGGGGGCGAGCAGTACTTC.